Listed below are T cell receptor beta chains from one sample, sequenced in a study of T cells in Graves' hyperthyroidism and ophthalmopathy. TCRdb re-called the multiplex PCR reads with MiXCR, one entry per CDR3 protein. The sample yields about 37,000 distinct CDR3 sequences, around 53% seen once. The material sequenced was blood. Receptors originate from a man aged 40-49 years with Graves' ophthalmopathy. The CDR3 runs from the conserved cysteine through the conserved F or W.

V: TRBV20-1
J: TRBJ2-3
CDR3: CSASLGQTFEQYF

V: TRBV20-1
J: TRBJ2-3
CDR3: CSASGLRDRAADTQYF

V: TRBV9
J: TRBJ2-1
CDR3: CASAEGAGFEQFF

V: TRBV5-1
J: TRBJ2-7
CDR3: CTSRSPGQGFEQYF

V: TRBV5-4
J: TRBJ2-5
CDR3: CASSPGLADQETQYF

V: TRBV5-6
J: TRBJ2-7
CDR3: CASSLRRTGREQYF

V: TRBV24-1
J: TRBJ2-1
CDR3: CATSDGGQGHEQFF

V: TRBV19
J: TRBJ2-7
CDR3: CASSLVGSYEQYF

V: TRBV4-1
J: TRBJ1-3
CDR3: CASSQSGNTIYF

V: TRBV3-1
J: TRBJ2-7
CDR3: CASSPSGYEQYF

V: TRBV10-1
J: TRBJ2-5
CDR3: CASSESEGSWETQYF

V: TRBV10-3
J: TRBJ1-6
CDR3: CASSEGLDNSPLHF

V: TRBV5-1
J: TRBJ2-3
CDR3: CASSLAVGLTDTQYF

V: TRBV20-1
J: TRBJ2-5
CDR3: CSANPTEGLGETQYF

V: TRBV28
J: TRBJ1-5
CDR3: CASSIRQGVQPQHF

V: TRBV10-1
J: TRBJ2-1
CDR3: CASSVLPPGLADNEQFF

V: TRBV28
J: TRBJ1-5
CDR3: CASSSIQLRQVNQPQHF

V: TRBV19
J: TRBJ2-3
CDR3: CASRNRLAATSTDTQYF

V: TRBV4-1
J: TRBJ2-5
CDR3: CASSHHGLADQETQYF

V: TRBV5-1
J: TRBJ1-2
CDR3: CASRHGRGVSSNYGYTF

V: TRBV7-8
J: TRBJ2-1
CDR3: CASSLGGVGNEQFF

V: TRBV2
J: TRBJ1-1
CDR3: CASSGTGDTEAFF

V: TRBV9
J: TRBJ1-5
CDR3: CASSAEQGSQPQHF

V: TRBV29-1
J: TRBJ2-3
CDR3: CSVKIPDTQYF

V: TRBV7-2
J: TRBJ2-7
CDR3: CASSLEGTQGSYEQYF

V: TRBV7-3
J: TRBJ2-4
CDR3: CASSLSGGGRSIQYF

V: TRBV2
J: TRBJ2-7
CDR3: CASSEWNADEQYF

V: TRBV10-3
J: TRBJ2-7
CDR3: CAIAPGPPTYYEQYF

V: TRBV9
J: TRBJ2-2
CDR3: CASSPTGQGAGELFF

V: TRBV20-1
J: TRBJ2-2
CDR3: CSARALRGDTGELFF

V: TRBV12-3/TRBV12-4
J: TRBJ2-7
CDR3: CASSLLTGTSEQYF

V: TRBV20-1
J: TRBJ2-1
CDR3: CSARDRAGGGWLNEQFF

V: TRBV27
J: TRBJ2-5
CDR3: CASSFGTAQETQYF

V: TRBV5-1
J: TRBJ1-2
CDR3: CASSSGTGWRGYTF

V: TRBV19
J: TRBJ1-6
CDR3: CASSADRGGQSPLHF

V: TRBV2
J: TRBJ2-7
CDR3: CASPTVAGVGHEQYF

V: TRBV20-1
J: TRBJ2-1
CDR3: CSARQTGTNNEQFF

V: TRBV19
J: TRBJ1-4
CDR3: CASRDRGFFSEKLFF

V: TRBV6-1
J: TRBJ2-7
CDR3: CASRGFGTGGHEQYF

V: TRBV7-7
J: TRBJ2-5
CDR3: CASSLSSTGYTQYF

V: TRBV12-2
J: TRBJ2-7
CDR3: CASRFLAPDSLEEQHF

V: TRBV29-1
J: TRBJ2-5
CDR3: CSVPGQGGYQETQYF